This T cell receptor beta chain derives from a study of control samples from healthy donors and cancer patients. Data came from immunoSEQ multiplex PCR; TCRdb stores just in-frame clones and leaves some out. The table includes about 89,000 clones, approximately 87% detected once. Trimming stripped 2 bases from V and 1 base from J, with 11 bases between. This CDR3 has 15 amino acids. Germline V lookup: CDR1 MNHEY, CDR2 SVGEGT. Sequenced material: blood. The receptor was derived from a woman between 40 and 55 years old in good health. V and J are TRBV6-2 or TRBV6-3 and TRBJ1-1, with D hard to call. The CDR3 here is CASSYPGRRNTEAFF. CDR3 in DNA: TGTGCCAGCAGTTACCCGGGGAGGAGGAACACTGAAGCTTTCTTT.